This T cell receptor (beta chain) was documented in a study of breast tumors, draining lymph nodes, adjacent tissues. This clonotype was detected ten times or more. Its antigen is not known. TCRdb reanalysed the multiplex PCR reads using MiXCR and keeps one entry per CDR3 protein. The table includes 100,000 to 150,000 distinct CDR3 sequences, just under 20% detected once. General study findings and limits: Tumor and nontumor repertoires were significantly more similar in luminal-like than in basal-like breast cancer. The lymph node origin of tumor T cells was framed as consistent with a hypothesis, not demonstrated.

The V end lost 3 bases, the J end lost 15 bases, and 15 bases lay between the germline ends. CDR3 length: 12 residues. The germline V gene encodes CDR1 SEHNR and CDR2 FQNEAQ (reference sequence). Samples came from axillary lymph nodes draining the breast cancer. Material: axillary lymph node tissue. This receptor was identified in a female donor with breast cancer. Some clones in this sample may be carry-over from other donors' samples. The chain couples TRBV7-9 to TRBJ2-1; D ambiguous. The CDR3 loop is CASSFGNVGSFF. In nucleotides, the CDR3 is TGTGCCAGCAGCTTCGGCAACGTTGGTTCGTTCTTC. The full variable domain, with the rest looked up from reference TRBV7-9 and TRBJ2-1, is DTGVSQNPRHKITKRGQNVTFRCDPISEHNRLYWYRQTLGQGPEFLTYFQNEAQLEKSRLLSDRFSAERPKGSFSTLEIQRTEQGDSAMYLCASSFGNVGSFFGPGTRLTVL.